This T cell receptor (beta chain) came from a study of T cell responses to AZD1222 COVID-19 vaccine. Regarding the study as a whole: Unmutated variant regions are reportedly targeted by nearly half of spike-specific TCRs. Following two doses of AZD1222, Spike-specific TCR breadth and depth rose. White British donors predominated, females outnumbered males, and clonal diversity was possibly underestimated.

Concerning this clone itself: The antigen is undetermined.

Germline V CDR1 and CDR2: MNHNY, SVGAGI (reference sequence). The CDR3 consists of 14 residues. V was clipped by 2 bases and J by 7 bases; unmatched bases: 5. Combined were second doses at about 4 or about 12 weeks. Method: immunoSEQ multiplex PCR; TCRdb's copy keeps in-frame clones and lacks some. The table records more than 110,000 clones, around 92% of them present only once. The chain has TRBV6-6 and TRBJ1-5; 7 bases fit TRBD1. The starting material was peripheral blood, obtained 28 days after the second AZD1222 dose. The origin of this receptor is an adult who received the AZD1222 COVID-19 vaccine. The CDR3 spells CASSYTGAEQPQHF. The CDR3 coding sequence is TGTGCCAGCAGTTACACAGGGGCTGAGCAGCCCCAGCATTTT.